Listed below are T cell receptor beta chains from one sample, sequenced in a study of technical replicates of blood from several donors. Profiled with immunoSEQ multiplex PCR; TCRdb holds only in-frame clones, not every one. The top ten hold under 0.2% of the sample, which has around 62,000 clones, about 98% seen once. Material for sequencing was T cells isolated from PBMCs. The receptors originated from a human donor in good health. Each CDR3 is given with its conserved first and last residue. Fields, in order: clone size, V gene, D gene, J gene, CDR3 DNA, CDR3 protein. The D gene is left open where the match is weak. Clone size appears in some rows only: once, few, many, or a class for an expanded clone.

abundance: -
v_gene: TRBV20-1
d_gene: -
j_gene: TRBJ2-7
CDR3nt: TGCAGTGCTAGACAGGGGTACGAGCAGTACTTC
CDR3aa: CSARQGYEQYF

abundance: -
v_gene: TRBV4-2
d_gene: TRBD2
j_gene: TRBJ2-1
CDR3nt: TGTGCCAGCAGCCCCTCTCAGCTAGCGGGGGGGCGCAATGAGCAGTTCTTC
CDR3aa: CASSPSQLAGGRNEQFF

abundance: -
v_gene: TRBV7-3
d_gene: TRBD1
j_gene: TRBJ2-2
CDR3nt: TGTGCCAGCAGCTCCTTGACAGGGGCGGCCGGGGAGCTGTTTTTT
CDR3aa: CASSSLTGAAGELFF

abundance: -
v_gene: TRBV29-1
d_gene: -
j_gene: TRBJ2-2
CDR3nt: TGCAGCGTTTCGGACAGGAACACCGGGGAGCTGTTTTTT
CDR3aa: CSVSDRNTGELFF

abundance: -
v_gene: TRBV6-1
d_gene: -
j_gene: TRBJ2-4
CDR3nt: TGTGCCAGCAGTGTACGGAAGGAGTTTGGAAACATTCAGTACTTC
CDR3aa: CASSVRKEFGNIQYF

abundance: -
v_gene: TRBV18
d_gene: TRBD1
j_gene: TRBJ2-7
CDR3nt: TGTGCCAGCTCACCGGGGACAGGGTCCTACGAGCAGTACTTC
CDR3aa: CASSPGTGSYEQYF

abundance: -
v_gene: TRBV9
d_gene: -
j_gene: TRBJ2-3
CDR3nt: TGTGCCAGCAGCGCGGTCTCTAGCACAGATACGCAGTATTTT
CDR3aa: CASSAVSSTDTQYF

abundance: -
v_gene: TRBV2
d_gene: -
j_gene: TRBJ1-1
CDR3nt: TGTGCCAGCAGTGAAAGGGGGTTTTCGGAAGCTTTCTTT
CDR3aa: CASSERGFSEAFF

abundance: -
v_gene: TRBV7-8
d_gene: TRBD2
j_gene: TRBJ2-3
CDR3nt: TGTGCCAGCAGCTTAGTGCGCGGGAGGAACACAGATACGCAGTATTTT
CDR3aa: CASSLVRGRNTDTQYF

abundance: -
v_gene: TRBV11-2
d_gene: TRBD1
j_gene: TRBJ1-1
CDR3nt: TGTGCCAGCAGCTTGGAGACAGGGCACACTGAAGCTTTCTTT
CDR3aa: CASSLETGHTEAFF

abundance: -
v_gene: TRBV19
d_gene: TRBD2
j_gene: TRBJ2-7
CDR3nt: TGTGCCAGTAGTTGGACTAGCGGGTCCTACGAGCAGTACTTC
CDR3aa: CASSWTSGSYEQYF

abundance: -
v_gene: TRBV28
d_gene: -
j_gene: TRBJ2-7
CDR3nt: TGTGCCAGCAGTCCCCACGGGTTCCCCTACGAGCAGTACTTC
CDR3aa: CASSPHGFPYEQYF

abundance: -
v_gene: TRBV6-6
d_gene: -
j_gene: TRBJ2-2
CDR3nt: TGTGCCAGCAGTTACTCGGGAGACACCGGGGAGCTGTTTTTT
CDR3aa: CASSYSGDTGELFF

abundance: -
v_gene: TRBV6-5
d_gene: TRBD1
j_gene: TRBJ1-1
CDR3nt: TGTGCCAGCAGGGCCGGGACAGGGAACACTGAAGCTTTCTTT
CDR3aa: CASRAGTGNTEAFF

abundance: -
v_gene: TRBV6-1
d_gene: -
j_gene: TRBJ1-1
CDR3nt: TGTGCCATCTCGGGGAGGAAGAACACTGAAGCTTTCTTT
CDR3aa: CAISGRKNTEAFF

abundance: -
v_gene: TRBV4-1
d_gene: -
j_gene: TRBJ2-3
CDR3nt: TGCGCCAGCAGCCAAGAGTCTAGGGGGGGAGGCACAGATACGCAGTATTTT
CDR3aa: CASSQESRGGGTDTQYF

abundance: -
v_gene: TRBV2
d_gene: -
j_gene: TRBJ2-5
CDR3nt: TGTGCCAGCTGGAGGGAGACCCAGTACTTC
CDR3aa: CASWRETQYF

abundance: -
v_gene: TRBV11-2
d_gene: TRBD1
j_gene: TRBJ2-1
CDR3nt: TGTGCCAGCAGCTTATGGATTTCCGACAGGGTTTACAATGAGCAGTTCTTC
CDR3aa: CASSLWISDRVYNEQFF

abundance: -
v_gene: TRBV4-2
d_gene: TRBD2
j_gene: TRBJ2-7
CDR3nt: TGTGCCAGCAGCCAAGAAGGATCGGGGACTAGTGACTTCGAGCAGTACTTC
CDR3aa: CASSQEGSGTSDFEQYF

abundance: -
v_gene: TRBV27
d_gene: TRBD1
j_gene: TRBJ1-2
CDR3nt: TGTGCCAGCAGTTTTATTATGCAGGGGGCAGGTGGCTACACCTTC
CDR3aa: CASSFIMQGAGGYTF

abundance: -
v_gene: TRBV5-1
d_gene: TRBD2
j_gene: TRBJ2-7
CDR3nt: TGCGCCAGCAGCGGGAGGGCTAGCGGTAGCTCCTACGAGCAGTACTTC
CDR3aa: CASSGRASGSSYEQYF

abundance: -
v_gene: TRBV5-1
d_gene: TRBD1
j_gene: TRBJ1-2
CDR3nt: TGCGCCAGCAGCCCGGGGACAGGGTATGGCTACACCTTC
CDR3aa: CASSPGTGYGYTF

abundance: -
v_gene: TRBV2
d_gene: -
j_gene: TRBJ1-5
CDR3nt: TGTGCCAGCAGTGGAGGGCAGAACAATCAGCCCCAGCATTTT
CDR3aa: CASSGGQNNQPQHF

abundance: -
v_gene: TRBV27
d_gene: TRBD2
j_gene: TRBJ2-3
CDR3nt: TGTGCCAGCAGGAGCGGGAGTAGAACAGATACGCAGTATTTT
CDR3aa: CASRSGSRTDTQYF

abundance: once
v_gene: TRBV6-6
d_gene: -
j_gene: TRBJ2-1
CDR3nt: TGTGCCAGCAGTTACTTCCAGGGGCACTACAATGAGCAGTTCTTC
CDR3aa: CASSYFQGHYNEQFF

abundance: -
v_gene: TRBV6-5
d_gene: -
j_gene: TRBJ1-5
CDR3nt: TGTGCCAGCAGGCAGGAGGGTCAGCCCCAGCATTTT
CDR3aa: CASRQEGQPQHF

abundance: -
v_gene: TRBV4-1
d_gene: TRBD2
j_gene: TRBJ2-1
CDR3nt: TGCGCCAGCAGCCAACTCATAGCGGGTGGCTACAATGAGCAGTTCTTC
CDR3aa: CASSQLIAGGYNEQFF

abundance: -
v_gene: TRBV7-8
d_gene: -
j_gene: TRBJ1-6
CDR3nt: TGTGCCAGCAGCTTAGCGCGGACTCCGGGTTATAATTCACCCCTCCACTTT
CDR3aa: CASSLARTPGYNSPLHF

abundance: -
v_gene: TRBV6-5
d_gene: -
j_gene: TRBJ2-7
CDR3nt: TGTGCCAGCAGTTCTTTAGGGAGCTCCTACGAGCAGTACTTC
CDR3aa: CASSSLGSSYEQYF

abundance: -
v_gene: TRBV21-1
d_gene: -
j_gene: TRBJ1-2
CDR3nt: TGTGCCAGCACTAGAACCCAGGGGGCGCGAAGCTATGGCTACACCTTC
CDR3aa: CASTRTQGARSYGYTF

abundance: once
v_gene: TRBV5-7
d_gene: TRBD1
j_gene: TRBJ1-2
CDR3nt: TGTGCCAGCAGCTTAGCACAGCCTGGACAGGGGTACTATGGCTACACCTTC
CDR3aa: CASSLAQPGQGYYGYTF

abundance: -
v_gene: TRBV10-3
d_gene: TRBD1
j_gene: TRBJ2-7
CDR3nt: TGTGCCATCAGTGAGGGGGGGACTGGGACAGGGTACGAGCAGTACTTC
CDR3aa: CAISEGGTGTGYEQYF

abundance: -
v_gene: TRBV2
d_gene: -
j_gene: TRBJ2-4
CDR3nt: TGTGCCAGCAGTGAAGGCGCTATTCAGTACTTC
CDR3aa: CASSEGAIQYF

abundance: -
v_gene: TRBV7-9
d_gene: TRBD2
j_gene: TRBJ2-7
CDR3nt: TGTGCCAGCAGCTTAGGCTCCCTAGCGGCCCTCGGGGAGCAGTACTTC
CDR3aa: CASSLGSLAALGEQYF

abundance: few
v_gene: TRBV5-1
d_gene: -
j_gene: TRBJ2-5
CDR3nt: TGCGCCAGCAGCTTGGCCTCGAAATTAGATATAGGGGGGGCCGGGGAGACCCAGTACTTC
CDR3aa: CASSLASKLDIGGAGETQYF

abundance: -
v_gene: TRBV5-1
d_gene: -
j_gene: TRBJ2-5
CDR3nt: TGCGCCAGCAGCTTGGGACAGCAAGAGACCCAGTACTTC
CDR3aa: CASSLGQQETQYF

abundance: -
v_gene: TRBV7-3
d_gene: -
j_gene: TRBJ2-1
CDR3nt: TGTGCCAGCAGCCTCCTCGGGACTGATGAGCAGTTCTTC
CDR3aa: CASSLLGTDEQFF

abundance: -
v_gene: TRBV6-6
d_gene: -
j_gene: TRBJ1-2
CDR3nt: TGTGCCAGCAACCGACTGGCGGAGGCCTATGGCTACACCTTC
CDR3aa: CASNRLAEAYGYTF

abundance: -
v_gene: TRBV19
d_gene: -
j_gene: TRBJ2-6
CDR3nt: TGTGCCAGTAGTATCTACTCTGGGGCCAACGTCCTGACTTTC
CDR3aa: CASSIYSGANVLTF

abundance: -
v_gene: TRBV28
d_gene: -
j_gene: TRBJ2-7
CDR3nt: TGTGCCAGCAGTCATAACTATCCCCAGTACTTC
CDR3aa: CASSHNYPQYF

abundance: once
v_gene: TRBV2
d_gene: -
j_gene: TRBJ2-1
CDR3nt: TGTGCCAGCCAGATCACCGGGACATCGATAGGCAATGAGCAGTTCTTC
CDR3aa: CASQITGTSIGNEQFF

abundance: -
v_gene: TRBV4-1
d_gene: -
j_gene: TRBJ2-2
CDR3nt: TGCGCCAGCAGCCAAGATAAGGAGCTGTTTTTT
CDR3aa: CASSQDKELFF

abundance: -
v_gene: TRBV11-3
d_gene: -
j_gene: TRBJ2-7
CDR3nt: TGTGCCAGCAGCTTTGTTACCGGGTTCGACTACGAGCAGTACTTC
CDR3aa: CASSFVTGFDYEQYF

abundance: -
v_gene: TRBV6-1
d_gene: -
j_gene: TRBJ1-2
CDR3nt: TGTGCCAGCATAATGGACACTTCGAAGGACTATGGCTACACCTTC
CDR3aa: CASIMDTSKDYGYTF

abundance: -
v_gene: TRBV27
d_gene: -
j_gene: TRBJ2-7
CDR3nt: TGTGCCAGCAGTTTAGGTGCGGGACAGACCCTCTACGAGCAGTACTTC
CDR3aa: CASSLGAGQTLYEQYF

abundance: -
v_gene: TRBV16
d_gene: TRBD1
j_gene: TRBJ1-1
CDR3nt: TGTGCCAGCAGCCAATCGAGCCCCAGCCCGGGACAGGGGCACAACTTT
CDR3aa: CASSQSSPSPGQGHNF

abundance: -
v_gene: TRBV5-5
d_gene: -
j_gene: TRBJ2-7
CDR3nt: TGTGCCAGCAGCTTGCGGTGGACAGCCAGCTCCTACGAGCAGTACTTC
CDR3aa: CASSLRWTASSYEQYF

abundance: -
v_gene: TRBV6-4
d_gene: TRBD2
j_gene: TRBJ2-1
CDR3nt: TGTGCCAGCAGTGACGGGGGGACTAGCGGGAGTAATGAGCAGTTCTTC
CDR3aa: CASSDGGTSGSNEQFF

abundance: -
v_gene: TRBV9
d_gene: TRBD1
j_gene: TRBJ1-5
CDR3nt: TGTGCCAGCAGCTTATCCGGGACAGTCAATCAGCCCCAGCATTTT
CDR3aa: CASSLSGTVNQPQHF

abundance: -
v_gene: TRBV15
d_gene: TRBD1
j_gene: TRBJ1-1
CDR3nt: TGTGCCACCAGCCCCCAGGACAGGGCCTTCTCTGAAGCTTTCTTT
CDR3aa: CATSPQDRAFSEAFF

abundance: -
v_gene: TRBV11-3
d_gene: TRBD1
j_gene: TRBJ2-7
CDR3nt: TGTGCCAGCAGAGATGACAGGGTCTCGGCCTACGAGCAGTACTTC
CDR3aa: CASRDDRVSAYEQYF

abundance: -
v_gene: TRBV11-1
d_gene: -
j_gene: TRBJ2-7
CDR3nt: TGTGCCAGCAGCTGGAACCGGGGCTACGAGCAGTACTTC
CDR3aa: CASSWNRGYEQYF

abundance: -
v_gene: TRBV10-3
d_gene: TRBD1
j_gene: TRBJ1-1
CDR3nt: TGTGCCATCAGTGAGGAGGGGGCAACTGAAGCTTTCTTT
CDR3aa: CAISEEGATEAFF

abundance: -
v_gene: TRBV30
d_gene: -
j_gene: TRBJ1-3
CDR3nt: TGTGCCTTCGGACAGCTCTCTGGAAACACCATATATTTT
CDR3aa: CAFGQLSGNTIYF

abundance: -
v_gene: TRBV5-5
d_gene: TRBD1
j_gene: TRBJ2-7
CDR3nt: TGTGCCAGCAGCCCCGGACAGGGGGCCTACGAGCAGTACTTC
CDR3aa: CASSPGQGAYEQYF

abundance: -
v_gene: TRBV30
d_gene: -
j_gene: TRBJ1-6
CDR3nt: TGTGCCTGGAGCCCGACAAGTCCCAATTCACCCCTCCACTTT
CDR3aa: CAWSPTSPNSPLHF

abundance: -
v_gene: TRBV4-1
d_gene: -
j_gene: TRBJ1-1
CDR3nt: TGCGCCAGCAGCCAAGGACCTATACAGGTGAACACTGAAGCTTTCTTT
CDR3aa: CASSQGPIQVNTEAFF

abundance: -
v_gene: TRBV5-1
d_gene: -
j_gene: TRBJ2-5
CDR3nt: TGCGCCAGCAGCTTTCGTGGCGGGATGTTAGAGACCCAGTACTTC
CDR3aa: CASSFRGGMLETQYF

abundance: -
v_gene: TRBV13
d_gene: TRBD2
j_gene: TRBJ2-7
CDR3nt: TGTGCCAGCAGCTTAGGCCCCGGGACTAGCGGTTCCTACGAGCAGTACTTC
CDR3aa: CASSLGPGTSGSYEQYF

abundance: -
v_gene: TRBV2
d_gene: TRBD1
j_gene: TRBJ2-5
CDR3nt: TGTGCCAGCAGTGCTCAACAGGGGGTTGCGGTAGAGACCCAGTACTTC
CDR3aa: CASSAQQGVAVETQYF